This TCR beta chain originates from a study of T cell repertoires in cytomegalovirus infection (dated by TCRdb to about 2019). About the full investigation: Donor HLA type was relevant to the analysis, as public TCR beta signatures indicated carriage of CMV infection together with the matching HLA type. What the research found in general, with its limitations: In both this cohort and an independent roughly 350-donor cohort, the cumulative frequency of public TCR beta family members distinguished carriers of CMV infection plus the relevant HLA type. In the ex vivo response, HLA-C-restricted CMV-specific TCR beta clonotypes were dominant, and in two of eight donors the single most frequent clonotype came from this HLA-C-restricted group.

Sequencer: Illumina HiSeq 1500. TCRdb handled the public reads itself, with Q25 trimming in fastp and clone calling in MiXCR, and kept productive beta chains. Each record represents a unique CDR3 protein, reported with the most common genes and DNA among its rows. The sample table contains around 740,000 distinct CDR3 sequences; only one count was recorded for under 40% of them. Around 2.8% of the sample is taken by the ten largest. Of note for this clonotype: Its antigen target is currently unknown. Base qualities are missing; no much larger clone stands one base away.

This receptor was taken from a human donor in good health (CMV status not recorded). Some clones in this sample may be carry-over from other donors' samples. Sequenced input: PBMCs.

The nucleotide sequence reads TGTGCCAGCAGTCCGGGACAACTGTACCAAGAGACCCAGTACTTC. Its product reads: CASSPGQLYQETQYF. The chain couples TRBV12-3 or TRBV12-4 to TRBJ2-5; 6 matching bases give a weak D call of TRBD1. The trim is 5 bases for V and 0 bases for J, with a gap of 13 bases between the germline ends. Taken from cysteine to phenylalanine, the CDR3 has 15 residues. Only CDR3 DNA remains: 45 bases, in frame from the first base.